This TCR beta chain was sequenced during a study of T cell clones after liver transplantation. Study information: Liver transplant recipients had immunosuppression withdrawal attempted within 2 years. TCRbeta sequencing after a pre-transplant mixed lymphocyte reaction identified graft-donor-reactive clones, later tracked in post-transplant blood. At least one year of complete immunosuppression withdrawal without enzymes over twice normal defined tolerance. Findings and limits, study-wide: Donor-reactive sequences fell more than third party-reactive ones, suggesting partial deletion.

Produced via immunoSEQ multiplex PCR; TCRdb's table is partial and in-frame only. This sample has about 51,000 clones, with roughly 71% found just once. This clone turned up a few times. As yet, its antigen is unknown. There are 14 residues in the CDR3. V lost 1 base and J lost 5, with 10 bases in between. Per the germline V gene, CDR1 is SEHNR and CDR2 is FQNEAQ (reference sequence). The J gene is TRBJ2-3, the V gene TRBV7-9; D call uncertain. Sample: CD4+ T cells from blood, taken about 56 months after liver transplant. The TCR sequence derives from a human patient who received a liver transplant. A subset of T cells may come from the graft donor. This chain's CDR3 is CASSLDQSKDTQYF. CDR3 sequence (DNA): TGTGCCAGCAGCTTAGACCAGTCAAAAGATACGCAGTATTTT.